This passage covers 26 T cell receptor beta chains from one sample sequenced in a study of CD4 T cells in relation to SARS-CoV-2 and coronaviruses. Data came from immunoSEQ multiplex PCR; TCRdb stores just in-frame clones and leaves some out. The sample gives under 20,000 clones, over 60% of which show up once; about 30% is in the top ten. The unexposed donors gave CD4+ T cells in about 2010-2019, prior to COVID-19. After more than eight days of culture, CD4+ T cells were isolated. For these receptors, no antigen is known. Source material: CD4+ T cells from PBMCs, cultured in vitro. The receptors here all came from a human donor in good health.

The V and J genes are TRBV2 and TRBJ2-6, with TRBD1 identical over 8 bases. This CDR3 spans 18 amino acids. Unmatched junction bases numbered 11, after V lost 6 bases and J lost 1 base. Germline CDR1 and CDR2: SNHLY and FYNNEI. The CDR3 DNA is TGTGCCAGCAGGAAAATGACAGGGGATATTTCTGGGGCCAACGTCCTGACTTTC. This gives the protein CASRKMTGDISGANVLTF. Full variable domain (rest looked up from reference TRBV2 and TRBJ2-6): EPEVTQTPSHQVTQMGQEVILRCVPISNHLYFYWYRQILGQKVEFLVSFYNNEISEKSEIFDDQFSVERPDGSNFTLKIRSTKLEDSAMYFCASRKMTGDISGANVLTFGAGSRLTVL.

The CDR3 spells CASSSTGAGEQYF. DNA of the CDR3: TGTGCCAGCAGCTCCACAGGGGCCGGCGAGCAGTACTTC. This chain links TRBV5-6 with TRBJ2-7; 7 nucleotides agree with TRBD1. The germline CDR1 and CDR2 sequences are SGHDT and YYEEEE. The V and J ends lost 3 bases and 6 bases, in that order; junction bases with no gene match: 6. This CDR3 comprises 13 residues. The variable domain in full, with the rest retrieved from reference TRBV5-6 and TRBJ2-7, is DAGVTQSPTHLIKTRGQQVTLRCSPKSGHDTVSWYQQALGQGPQFIFQYYEEEERQRGNFPDRFSGHQFPNYSSELNVNALLLGDSALYLCASSSTGAGEQYFGPGTRLTVT.

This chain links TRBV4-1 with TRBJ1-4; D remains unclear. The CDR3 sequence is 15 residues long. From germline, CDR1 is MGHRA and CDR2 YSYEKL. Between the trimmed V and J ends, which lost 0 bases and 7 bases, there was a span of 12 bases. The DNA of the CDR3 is TGCGCCAGCAGCCAAGATAGAGGGAGGAGTGAAAAACTGTTTTTT. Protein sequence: CASSQDRGRSEKLFF.

The CDR3 DNA follows: TGTGCCAGCAGCTTACAGGGGAGCTATGGCTACACCTTC. It encodes CASSLQGSYGYTF. This chain joins TRBV12-3 or TRBV12-4 and TRBJ1-2, with TRBD1 identical over 7 bases. The trim removed 6 bases at V and 4 bases at J, leaving 5 bases unmatched. The CDR3 spans 13 residues.

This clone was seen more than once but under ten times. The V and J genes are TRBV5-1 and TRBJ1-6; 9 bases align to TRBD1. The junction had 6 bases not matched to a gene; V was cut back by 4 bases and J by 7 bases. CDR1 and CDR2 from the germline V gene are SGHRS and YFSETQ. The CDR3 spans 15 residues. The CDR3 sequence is CASSIGDRENSPLHF. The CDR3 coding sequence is TGCGCCAGCAGCATCGGGGACAGGGAGAATTCACCCCTCCACTTT. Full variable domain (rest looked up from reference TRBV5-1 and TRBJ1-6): KAGVTQTPRYLIKTRGQQVTLSCSPISGHRSVSWYQQTPGQGLQFLFEYFSETQRNKGNFPGRFSGRQFSNSRSEMNVSTLELGDSALYLCASSIGDRENSPLHFGNGTRLTVT.

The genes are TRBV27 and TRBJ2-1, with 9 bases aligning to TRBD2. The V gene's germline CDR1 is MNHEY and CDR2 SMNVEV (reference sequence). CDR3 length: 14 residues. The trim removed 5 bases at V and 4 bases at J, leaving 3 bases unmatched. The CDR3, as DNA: TGTGCCAGCAGTAAGCGGGAGGATTACAATGAGCAGTTCTTC. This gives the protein CASSKREDYNEQFF.

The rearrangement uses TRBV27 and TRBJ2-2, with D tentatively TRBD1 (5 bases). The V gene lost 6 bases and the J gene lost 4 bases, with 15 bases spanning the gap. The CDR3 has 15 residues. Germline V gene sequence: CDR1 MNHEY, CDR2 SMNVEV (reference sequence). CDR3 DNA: TGTGCCAGCAGCCTAACTTACAGGAGCACCGGGGAGCTGTTTTTT. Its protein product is CASSLTYRSTGELFF.

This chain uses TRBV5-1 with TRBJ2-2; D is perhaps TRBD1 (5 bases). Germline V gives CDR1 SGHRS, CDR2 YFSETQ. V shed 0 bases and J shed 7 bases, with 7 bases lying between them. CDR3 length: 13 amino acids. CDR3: CASSLAGNGELFF. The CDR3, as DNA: TGCGCCAGCAGCTTGGCAGGGAACGGGGAGCTGTTTTTT.

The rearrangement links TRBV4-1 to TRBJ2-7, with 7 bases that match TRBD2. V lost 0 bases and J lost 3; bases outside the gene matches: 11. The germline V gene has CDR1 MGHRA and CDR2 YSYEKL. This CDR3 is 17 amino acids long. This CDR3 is CASSQDRGLAGVYEQYF. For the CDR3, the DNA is TGCGCCAGCAGCCAAGATAGGGGACTTGCGGGAGTCTACGAGCAGTACTTC.

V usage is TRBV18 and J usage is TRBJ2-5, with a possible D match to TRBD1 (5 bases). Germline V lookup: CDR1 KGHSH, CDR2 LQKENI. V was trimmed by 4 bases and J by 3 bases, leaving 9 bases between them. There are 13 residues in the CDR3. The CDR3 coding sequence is TGTGCCAGCTCACGAGGACAAAAAGAGACCCAGTACTTC. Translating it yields CASSRGQKETQYF.

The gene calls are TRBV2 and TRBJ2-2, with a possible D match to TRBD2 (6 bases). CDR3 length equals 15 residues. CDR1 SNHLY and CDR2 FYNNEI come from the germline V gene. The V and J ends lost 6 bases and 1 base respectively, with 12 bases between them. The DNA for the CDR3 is TGTGCCAGCAGAGTGGGTAGCGGGAACACCGGGGAGCTGTTTTTT. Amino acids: CASRVGSGNTGELFF.

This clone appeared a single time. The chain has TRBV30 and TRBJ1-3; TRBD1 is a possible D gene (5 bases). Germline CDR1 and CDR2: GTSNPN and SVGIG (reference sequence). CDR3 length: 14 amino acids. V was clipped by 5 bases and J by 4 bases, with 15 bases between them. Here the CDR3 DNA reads TGTGCCTGGCTTCGGGGGGATCAGGGAAACACCATATATTTT. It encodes CAWLRGDQGNTIYF.

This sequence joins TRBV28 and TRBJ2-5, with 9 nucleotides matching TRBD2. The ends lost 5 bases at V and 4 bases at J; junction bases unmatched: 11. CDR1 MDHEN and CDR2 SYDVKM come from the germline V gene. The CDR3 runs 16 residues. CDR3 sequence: CASSGSGSSLRETQYF. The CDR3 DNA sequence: TGTGCCAGCAGTGGTAGCGGGAGTAGTTTGCGAGAGACCCAGTACTTC.

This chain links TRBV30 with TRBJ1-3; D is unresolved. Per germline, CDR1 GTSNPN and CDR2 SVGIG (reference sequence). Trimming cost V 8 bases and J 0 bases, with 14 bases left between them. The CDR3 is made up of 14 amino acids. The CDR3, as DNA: TGTGCCGCCGATATTGGGAGCTCTGGAAACACCATATATTTT. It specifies CAADIGSSGNTIYF.

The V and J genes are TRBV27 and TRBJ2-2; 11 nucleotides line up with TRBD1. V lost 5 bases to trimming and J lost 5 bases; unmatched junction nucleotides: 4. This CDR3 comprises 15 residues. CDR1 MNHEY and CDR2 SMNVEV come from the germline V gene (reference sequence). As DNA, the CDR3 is TGTGCCAGCAGTCACGGACAGGGGGCTACCGGGGAGCTGTTTTTT. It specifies CASSHGQGATGELFF.

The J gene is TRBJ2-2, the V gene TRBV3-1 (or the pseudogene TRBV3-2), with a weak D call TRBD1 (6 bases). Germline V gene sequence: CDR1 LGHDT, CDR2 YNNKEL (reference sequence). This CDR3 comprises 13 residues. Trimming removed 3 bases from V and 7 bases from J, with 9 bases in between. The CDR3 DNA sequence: TGTGCCAGCAGCCAGAACAGGGTCGGGGAGCTGTTTTTT. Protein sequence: CASSQNRVGELFF.

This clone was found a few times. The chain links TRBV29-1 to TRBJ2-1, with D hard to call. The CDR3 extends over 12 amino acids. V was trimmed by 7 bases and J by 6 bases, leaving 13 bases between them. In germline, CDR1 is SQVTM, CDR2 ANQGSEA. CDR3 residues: CSESGPRNEQFF. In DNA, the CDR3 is TGCAGCGAGTCCGGGCCCCGCAATGAGCAGTTCTTC.

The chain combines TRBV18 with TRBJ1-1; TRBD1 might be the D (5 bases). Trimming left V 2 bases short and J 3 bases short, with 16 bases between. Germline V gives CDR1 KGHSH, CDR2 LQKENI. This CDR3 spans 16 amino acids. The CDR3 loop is CASSPYSGGRDTEAFF. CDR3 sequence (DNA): TGTGCCAGCTCACCATATTCGGGGGGTAGAGACACTGAAGCTTTCTTT.

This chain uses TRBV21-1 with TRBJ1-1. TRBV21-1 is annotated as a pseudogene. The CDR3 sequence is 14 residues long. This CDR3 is CASSKKGVWIEAFF. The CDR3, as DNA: TGTGCCAGCAGCAAAAAAGGAGTCTGGATTGAAGCTTTCTTT.

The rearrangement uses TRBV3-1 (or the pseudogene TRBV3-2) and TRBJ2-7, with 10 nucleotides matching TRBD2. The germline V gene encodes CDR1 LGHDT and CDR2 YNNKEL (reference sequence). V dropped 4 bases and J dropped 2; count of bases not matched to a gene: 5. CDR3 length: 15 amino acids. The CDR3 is CASSLSSGSTYEQYF. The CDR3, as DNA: TGTGCCAGCAGCCTCTCTAGCGGGAGCACCTACGAGCAGTACTTC.

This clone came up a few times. For the CDR3, the DNA is TGTGCCTGGAGTGTACATGGGACGTCGAACACTGAAGCTTTCTTT. Residues: CAWSVHGTSNTEAFF. The chain uses TRBV30 and TRBJ1-1, with a tentative D call TRBD1 (5 bases). Germline assignment: CDR1 GTSNPN and CDR2 SVGIG (reference sequence). CDR3 length equals 15 residues. V gave up 0 bases and J gave up 1 base, with 12 bases separating them.

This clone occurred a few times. The CDR3 reads CASSYPATNEKLFF. The CDR3 coding sequence is TGTGCCAGCAGTTATCCTGCAACTAATGAAAAACTGTTTTTT. V gene TRBV28 combines with J gene TRBJ1-4; no definite D call. V dropped 4 bases and J dropped 0 bases, with 6 bases sitting between them. The CDR3 covers 14 residues. Germline values: CDR1 MDHEN, CDR2 SYDVKM.

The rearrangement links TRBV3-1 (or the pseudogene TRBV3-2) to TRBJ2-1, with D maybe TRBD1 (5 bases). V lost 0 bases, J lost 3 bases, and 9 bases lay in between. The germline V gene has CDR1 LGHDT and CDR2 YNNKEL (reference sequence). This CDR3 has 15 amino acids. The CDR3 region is CASSQDRQGYNEQFF. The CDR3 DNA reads TGTGCCAGCAGCCAAGATAGGCAGGGCTACAATGAGCAGTTCTTC.

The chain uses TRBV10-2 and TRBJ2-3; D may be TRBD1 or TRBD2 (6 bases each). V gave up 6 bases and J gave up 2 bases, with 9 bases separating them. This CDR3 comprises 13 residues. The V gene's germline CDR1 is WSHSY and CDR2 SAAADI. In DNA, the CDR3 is TGCGCCAGCAGGCGGGACATCACAGATACGCAGTATTTT. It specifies CASRRDITDTQYF.

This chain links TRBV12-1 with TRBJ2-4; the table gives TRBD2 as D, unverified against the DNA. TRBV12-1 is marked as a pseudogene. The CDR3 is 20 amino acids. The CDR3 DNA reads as TGTGCCAGCACCCCTGCGAGGACTAGCGAATTTCGACTAGCCAAAAACATTCAGTACTTC. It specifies CASTPARTSEFRLAKNIQYF.

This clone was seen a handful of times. CDR3 DNA: TGTGCCAGCAGCGTAGGCGGGGTTGGCGTCACTGAAGCTTTCTTT. The encoded protein is CASSVGGVGVTEAFF. The chain carries TRBV9 and TRBJ1-1; D call uncertain. The ends were cut back, 0 bases at V and 4 bases at J, with 13 bases in the middle. This CDR3 is built from 15 residues. Germline CDR1 is SGDLS and CDR2 is YYNGEE. The complete variable domain, with remaining parts taken from reference TRBV9 and TRBJ1-1, reads DSGVTQTPKHLITATGQRVTLRCSPRSGDLSVYWYQQSLDQGLQFLIQYYNGEERAKGNILERFSAQQFPDLHSELNLSSLELGDSALYFCASSVGGVGVTEAFFGQGTRLTVV.